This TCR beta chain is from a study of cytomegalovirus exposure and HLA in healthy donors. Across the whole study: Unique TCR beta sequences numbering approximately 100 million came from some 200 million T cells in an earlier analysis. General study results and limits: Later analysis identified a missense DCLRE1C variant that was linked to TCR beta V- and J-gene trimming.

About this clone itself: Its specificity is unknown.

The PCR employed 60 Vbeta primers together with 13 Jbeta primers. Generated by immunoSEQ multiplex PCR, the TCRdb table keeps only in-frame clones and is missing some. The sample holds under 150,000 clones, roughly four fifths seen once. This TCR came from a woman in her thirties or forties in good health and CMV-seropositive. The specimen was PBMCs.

Written as DNA, the CDR3 is TGTGCCAGCTCACCGGACAGGGGACAAGAGACCCAGTACTTC. It yields the protein CASSPDRGQETQYF. The chain is built from TRBV18 and TRBJ2-5; 9 bases agree with TRBD1. J lost 2 bases, V lost 3 bases, and 1 base had no gene match. This CDR3 is built from 14 residues. CDR1 is KGHSH and CDR2 is LQKENI in the germline V gene.